Sequencing of this T cell receptor beta chain was carried out in a study of blood T cells in healthy people across ages. Broader study findings: A strong correlation was seen between TCR beta diversity and naive T cell percentage. Long-lived donors exceeded aged donors in naive CD4+ cells and diversity. The diversity estimates, figures obtained from one million T cells, were considered underestimates.

On this clonotype itself: Its target is unknown.

Roughly 9.2 milliliters was the volume of peripheral blood drawn from each donor. The CDR3 runs to 13 residues. Trimming pared 0 bases from V and 6 bases from J, leaving 6 bases between. The germline CDR1 and CDR2 sequences are ENHRY and SYGVKD. The use of a sample-barcoded 5' primer and a J-beta primer mix characterized a second PCR of roughly 6 to 12 cycles. TCRdb re-derived calls from the 5' RACE reads in MiXCR, one entry per CDR3 protein. The sample contains around 650,000 distinct CDR3 sequences, less than 45% of which appear only once. The specimen was blood. This clonotype was obtained from a man older than 75 in good health. This sequence joins TRBV10-3 and TRBJ1-5; D is uncertain. The CDR3 nucleotides are TGTGCCATCAGTGAGTCGGGCTCTCAGCCCCAGCATTTT. This encodes CAISESGSQPQHF.